This paragraph reports one T cell receptor beta chain. Its antigen is as yet unknown. Other DNA sequences from this sample encode an identical CDR3 as well. These data originate in a study of beta chain features in type 1 diabetes. CDR1 GTSNPN and CDR2 SVGIG come from the germline V gene (reference sequence). V was clipped by 0 bases and J by 0 bases, with 6 bases between them. The CDR3 is made up of 15 amino acids. Study conclusions and caveats: Shortening of TCRB CDR3s, moderate but significant, appeared in all four CD4+ subsets of Type 1 diabetes patients. PCR might preferentially amplify shorter templates, equally in patients and controls.

As every portion of the isolated RNA was reverse transcribed, the sequencing read expressed TCRB transcripts. It was found that naive, central memory and regulatory T cell samples averaged about 3.5 million reads. Some clones are missing from TCRdb's copy, which holds only in-frame ones; the method was immunoSEQ multiplex PCR. The sample lists 300,000 to 450,000 clones, roughly a fifth occurring once. This clonotype was obtained from a woman between 18 and 29 years old in good health. Sequencing was done on a sample of naive CD4+ T cells from blood. The rearrangement joins TRBV30 to TRBJ2-6; tentatively, D is TRBD1 (6 bases). CDR3 region: CAWSVGGSGANVLTF. CDR3 nucleotide sequence: TGTGCCTGGAGTGTAGGGGGCTCTGGGGCCAACGTCCTGACTTTC.